These 23 T cell receptor beta chains came from one sample sequenced in a study of T-cell memory formation after mild COVID-19. TCRdb re-called the 5' RACE reads through MiXCR, storing one row per CDR3 protein. The table records about 360,000 distinct CDR3 sequences, approximately 15% of them present only once. Source material: PBMCs or a T cell subset sorted from them (not recorded which). The receptors here all came from a man between 18 and 35 years old who had mild COVID-19 (a few samples of this study predate the infection). Cell type and time point are not known.

The CDR3: CASSSYVVETQYF. DNA of the CDR3: TGTGCCAGCAGCTCCTACGTAGTGGAGACCCAGTACTTC. The chain combines TRBV5-5 with TRBJ2-5; no clear D gene. In germline, CDR1 is SGHKS, CDR2 YYEKEE (reference sequence). CDR3 size: 13 residues. V was shortened by 3 bases and J by 5 bases, with 11 bases between the two germline ends.

The chain combines TRBV7-8 with TRBJ2-1; the D is unclear. The CDR3 totals 12 residues. Germline values: CDR1 SGHVS, CDR2 FQNEAQ. The V and J ends lost 5 bases and 9 bases respectively, with 11 bases between them. The CDR3 spells CASSRLVFEQFF. The DNA of the CDR3 is TGTGCCAGCAGCCGCTTAGTGTTTGAGCAGTTCTTC.

The chain uses TRBV18 and TRBJ2-1; 7 bases are a match to TRBD2. The CDR3 spans 15 residues. Per the germline V gene, CDR1 is KGHSH and CDR2 is LQKENI. V lost 1 base and J lost 6; bases outside the gene matches: 6. CDR3 sequence (DNA): TGTGCCAGCTCACCACGGGGGGGAACCTGCAATGAGCAGTTCTTC. The encoded protein is CASSPRGGTCNEQFF.

This clonotype was recorded many times. The V gene is TRBV20-1, the J gene TRBJ2-1, with 9 bases matching TRBD1. CDR3 length: 15 residues. Trimming at V came to 6 bases and at J to 5 bases, leaving 11 bases not matched to a gene. Germline CDR1 is DFQATT and CDR2 is SNEGSKA (reference sequence). CDR3 bases: TGCAGTGCGCAACAGGGGGCCGAGACGAACAATGAGCAGTTCTTC. This codes for CSAQQGAETNNEQFF.

This clonotype was detected a few times. The chain carries TRBV7-8 and TRBJ1-4, with 7 bases aligning to TRBD1. The CDR3 loop spans 17 amino acids. The V and J ends lost 3 bases and 0 bases, in that order; junction bases with no gene match: 7. Germline loops: CDR1 SGHVS, CDR2 FQNEAQ. The CDR3 bases are TGTGCCAGCAGCTTCCTCACCGGGACAGCAACTAATGAAAAACTGTTTTTT. Translating it yields CASSFLTGTATNEKLFF.

This clonotype was seen many times. The chain joins TRBV5-1 to TRBJ2-3, with a possible D match to TRBD1 (5 bases). Trimming took off 4 bases at V and 5 bases at J, with 17 bases between the two ends. This CDR3 has 15 residues. The germline gives CDR1 SGHRS, CDR2 YFSETQ. CDR3 sequence (DNA): TGCGCCAGCAGCGTAACCAGGGATTCGGGAGATACGCAGTATTTT. It yields the protein CASSVTRDSGDTQYF.

The chain has TRBV12-3 or TRBV12-4 and TRBJ1-1; D gene uncertain. The CDR3 is made up of 14 amino acids. The germline V and J ends were trimmed by 6 bases and 0 bases, with 11 bases remaining between them. The CDR3 here is CASSPQTLNTEAFF. The CDR3 DNA reads as TGTGCCAGCAGCCCCCAGACTTTGAACACTGAAGCTTTCTTT.

This chain uses TRBV5-1 with TRBJ1-6; D possibly corresponds to TRBD1 (6 bases). The V end was cut by 4 bases, the J end by 6 bases, with 14 bases between. CDR3 size: 15 residues. Germline CDR1 is SGHRS and CDR2 is YFSETQ. CDR3 sequence reads: CASSNQGMSNSPLHF. The CDR3 DNA reads as TGCGCCAGCAGCAATCAGGGGATGTCTAATTCACCCCTCCACTTT.

This chain links TRBV4-1 with TRBJ1-5; D gene ambiguous. Germline V gene data show CDR1 as MGHRA and CDR2 as YSYEKL. The CDR3 has 18 residues. The V and J ends lost 0 bases and 7 bases respectively, with 22 bases between them. CDR3: CASSQDGRVSRQRQPQHF. In DNA, the CDR3 is TGCGCCAGCAGCCAAGATGGGCGGGTGAGTAGACAAAGACAGCCCCAGCATTTT.

The chain recombines TRBV9 with TRBJ2-1; D is perhaps TRBD2 (6 bases). In germline, CDR1 is SGDLS, CDR2 YYNGEE. The CDR3 contains 16 residues. V shed 2 bases and J shed 2 bases, with 14 bases lying between them. CDR3: CASSVGGGDAYNEQFF. The CDR3 DNA reads as TGTGCCAGCAGCGTTGGTGGCGGGGATGCCTACAATGAGCAGTTCTTC.

The J gene is TRBJ2-7, the V gene TRBV10-3, with 7 nucleotides matching TRBD1. This CDR3 has 13 amino acids. V trimming: 6 bases; J trimming: 6 bases; junction bases outside the gene matches: 8. Germline-derived CDR1 and CDR2 are ENHRY and SYGVKD. The CDR3 sequence: CAISDRVVGEQYF. Here the CDR3 DNA reads TGTGCCATCAGCGACAGGGTAGTTGGCGAGCAGTACTTC.

The chain has TRBV7-2 and TRBJ1-2, with a weak D call TRBD1 (5 bases). From germline, CDR1 is SGHTA and CDR2 FQGNSA. Trimming pared 1 base from V and 8 bases from J, leaving 14 bases between. The CDR3 contains 14 residues. DNA of the CDR3: TGTGCCAGCAGCTTAGGGACATTCTATGAAGGCTACACCTTC. Encoded protein: CASSLGTFYEGYTF.

V and J are TRBV2 and TRBJ2-6; TRBD2 might be the D (5 bases). The CDR3 covers 15 residues. Trimming took 1 base from V and 2 from J, leaving 6 bases between them. From germline, CDR1 is SNHLY and CDR2 FYNNEI. The CDR3 bases are TGTGCCAGCAGTGAAGGAGGGACTGGGGCCAACGTCCTGACTTTC. Amino acid sequence: CASSEGGTGANVLTF.

This clonotype came up a few times. The V and J genes are TRBV5-6 and TRBJ2-1; TRBD1 or TRBD2 may be the D gene (5 bases each). The CDR3 loop spans 14 amino acids. Germline V gene data show CDR1 as SGHDT and CDR2 as YYEEEE. V lost 6 bases to trimming and J lost 5 bases, with 15 bases between them. Written as DNA, the CDR3 is TGTGCCAGCACTTGGGGGACGGAGAACAATGAGCAGTTCTTC. Protein sequence: CASTWGTENNEQFF.

This clonotype was observed a few times. The genes are TRBV11-2 and TRBJ2-5, with 7 bases fitting TRBD1. Trimming took 4 bases from V and 4 from J; bases not matched to a gene: 9. Germline CDR1 is SGHAT and CDR2 is FQNNGV. CDR3 length: 15 amino acids. In DNA form, the CDR3 reads TGTGCCAGCAGCTCGTACCACAGGGGTTTAGAGACCCAGTACTTC. Translating gives CASSSYHRGLETQYF.

In its sample, this clonotype was seen many times. V and J are TRBV5-6 and TRBJ2-5; possibly TRBD2 for D (5 bases). The CDR3 is 15 amino acids. Germline assignment: CDR1 SGHDT and CDR2 YYEEEE. Trimming took 2 bases from V and 1 from J, leaving 12 bases between them. CDR3 nucleotides: TGTGCCAGCAGCTTCCGGGAACAGATCCAAGAGACCCAGTACTTC. Encoded protein: CASSFREQIQETQYF.

This clonotype was found a few times. The V gene is TRBV2, the J gene TRBJ2-1; the match to TRBD1 covers 8 bases. This CDR3 comprises 14 residues. Germline lookup yields CDR1 SNHLY and CDR2 FYNNEI. J was trimmed by 6 bases and V by 4 bases; bases with no gene match: 5. CDR3 protein: CASSGTGTPNEQFF. CDR3 bases: TGTGCCAGCAGTGGGACAGGGACCCCCAATGAGCAGTTCTTC.

Only a few counts were recorded for this clonotype. The rearrangement uses TRBV21-1 and TRBJ2-2; TRBD2 is taken as the D call from the table, unchecked against the DNA. TRBV21-1 is annotated as a pseudogene. The CDR3 is 17 amino acids. The CDR3 DNA sequence: TGTGCCAGCAGCCGAATTTGCGGGGGGGTCACGGCCGGGGAGCTGTTTTTT. It specifies CASSRICGGVTAGELFF.

This clonotype was seen only a few times. The chain employs TRBV24-1 and TRBJ1-2, with D uncertain. Germline CDR1 KGHDR, CDR2 SFDVKD. The CDR3 consists of 12 residues. V lost 4 bases and J lost 2, with 4 bases in between. The CDR3 sequence: CATSDRNYGYTF. The CDR3 coding sequence is TGTGCCACCAGTGACCGGAACTATGGCTACACCTTC.

This clonotype showed up just a few times. The chain uses TRBV18 and TRBJ2-7, with TRBD1 as a possible D gene (6 bases). The CDR3 runs to 12 residues. V was trimmed by 5 bases and J by 4 bases, leaving 9 bases between them. CDR1 and CDR2 (germline): KGHSH, LQKENI. CDR3 residues: CASSTDSYEQYF. For the CDR3, the DNA is TGTGCCAGCTCAACGGACAGTTACGAGCAGTACTTC.

This chain uses TRBV29-1 with TRBJ2-2; D gene ambiguous. This CDR3 comprises 13 residues. Germline values: CDR1 SQVTM, CDR2 ANQGSEA. The V end lost 8 bases, the J end lost 3 bases, and 13 bases lay between the germline ends. The CDR3 region is CSYLGSYTGELFF. The CDR3, as DNA: TGCAGCTATCTCGGCAGTTACACCGGGGAGCTGTTTTTT.

This clonotype was counted between two and nine times. The chain has TRBV6-2 or TRBV6-3 and TRBJ1-5, with a possible D match to TRBD1 (6 bases). The CDR3 sequence is 13 residues long. Trimming shortened V by 4 bases and J by 6 bases, and 10 bases separated the two germline ends. CDR1 is MNHEY and CDR2 is SVGEGT in the germline V gene. The CDR3 region is CASSSGVRQPQHF. In DNA form, the CDR3 reads TGTGCCAGCAGTTCAGGGGTACGTCAGCCCCAGCATTTT.

The gene calls are TRBV5-8 and TRBJ2-3, with TRBD2 identical over 15 bases. Germline CDR1 is SGHTS and CDR2 is YDEGEE. V lost 4 bases, J lost 2 bases, and 8 bases stayed unmatched. The CDR3 is 18 residues long. The CDR3 sequence: CASSPGTSGGTNTDTQYF. CDR3 nucleotide sequence: TGTGCCAGCAGCCCCGGGACTAGCGGGGGGACTAACACAGATACGCAGTATTTT.